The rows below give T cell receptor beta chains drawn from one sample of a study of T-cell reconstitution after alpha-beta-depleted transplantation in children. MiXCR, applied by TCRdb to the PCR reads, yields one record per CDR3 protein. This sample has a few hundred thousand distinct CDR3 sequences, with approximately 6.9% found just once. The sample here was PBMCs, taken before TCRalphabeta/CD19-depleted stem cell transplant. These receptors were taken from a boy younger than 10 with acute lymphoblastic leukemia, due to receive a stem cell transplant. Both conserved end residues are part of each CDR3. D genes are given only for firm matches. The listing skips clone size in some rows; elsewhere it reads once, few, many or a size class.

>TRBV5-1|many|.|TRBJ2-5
TGCGCCAGCAGCTTGACAGGGTCCCAAGAGACCCAGTACTTC
CASSLTGSQETQYF
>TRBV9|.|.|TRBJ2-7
TGTGCCAGCAGTCCAAGGGACCGCGTGGACGAGCAGTACTTC
CASSPRDRVDEQYF
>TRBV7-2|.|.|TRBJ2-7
TGTGCCAGCAGCTCCCAACACTCCTACGAGCAGTACTTC
CASSSQHSYEQYF
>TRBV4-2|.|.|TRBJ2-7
TGTGCCAGCAGCCCTATACCGACGGACGGGGACTACGAGCAGTACTTC
CASSPIPTDGDYEQYF
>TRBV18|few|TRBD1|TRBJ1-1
TGTGCCAGCTCTCAGGGACAGCTGGGGCCGAACACTGAAGCTTTCTTT
CASSQGQLGPNTEAFF
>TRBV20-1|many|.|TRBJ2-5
TGCAGTGCTAGATGGTTGGGGCAAGAGACCCAGTACTTC
CSARWLGQETQYF
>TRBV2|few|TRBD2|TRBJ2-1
TGTGCCAGCACCCAAACTAGCGGGGGTTACAATGAGCAGTTCTTC
CASTQTSGGYNEQFF
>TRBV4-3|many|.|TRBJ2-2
TGCGCCAGCAGCCAACTGGGGGGCGCGAGGACCGGGGAGCTGTTTTTT
CASSQLGGARTGELFF
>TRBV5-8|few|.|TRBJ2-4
TGTGCCAGCAGCCCAGATCGTGCTTCCTCCAAAAACATTCAGTACTTC
CASSPDRASSKNIQYF
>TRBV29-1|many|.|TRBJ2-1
TGCAGCGTCATAAGATACAATGAGCAGTTCTTC
CSVIRYNEQFF
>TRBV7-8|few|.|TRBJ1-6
TGTGCCAGCAGCCCCCTTCAACTCGCGGTTAATTCACCCCTCCACTTT
CASSPLQLAVNSPLHF
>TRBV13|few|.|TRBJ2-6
TGTGCCAGCAGCTCGAATTCTGGGGCCAACGTCCTGACTTTC
CASSSNSGANVLTF
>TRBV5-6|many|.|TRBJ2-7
TGTGCCAGCAGCTTAACCGGGACACGGACCTACGAGCAGTACTTC
CASSLTGTRTYEQYF